This T cell receptor beta chain was sequenced during a study of Graves' ophthalmopathy and Graves' hyperthyroidism. There are 15 residues in the CDR3. V was shortened by 2 bases and J by 3 bases, with 8 bases between the two germline ends. The germline CDR1 and CDR2 sequences are MNHEY and SMNVEV (reference sequence). Scientists amplified the TCR beta CDR3 regions from RNA transcripts. The first round was an RT-PCR with HTBI primers, and the second round was a multiplex PCR. TCRdb analysed the multiplex PCR reads with MiXCR anew, one entry per CDR3 protein. The sample lists around 590,000 distinct CDR3 sequences, less than 40% occurring once.

The sequenced sample was peripheral blood or thyroid tissue (not recorded which). This chain links TRBV27 with TRBJ1-6, with D possibly matching TRBD1 (6 bases). The receptor was isolated from an adult man with Graves' hyperthyroidism. In DNA form, the CDR3 reads TGTGCCAGCAGTTTAGGACAGAGCTATAATTCACCCCTCCACTTT. Protein: CASSLGQSYNSPLHF.